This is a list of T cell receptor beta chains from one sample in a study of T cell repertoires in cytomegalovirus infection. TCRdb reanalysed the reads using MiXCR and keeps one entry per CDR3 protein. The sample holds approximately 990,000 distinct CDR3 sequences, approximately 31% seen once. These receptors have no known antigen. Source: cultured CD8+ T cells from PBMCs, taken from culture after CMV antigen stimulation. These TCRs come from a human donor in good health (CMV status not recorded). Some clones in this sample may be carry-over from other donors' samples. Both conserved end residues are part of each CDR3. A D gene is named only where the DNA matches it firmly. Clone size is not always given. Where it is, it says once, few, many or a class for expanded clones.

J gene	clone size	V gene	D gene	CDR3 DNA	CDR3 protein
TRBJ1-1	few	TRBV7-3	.	TGTGCCAGCAGTTTCCGGGACTCCCCCGGCGGGAACACTGAAGCTTTCTTT	CASSFRDSPGGNTEAFF
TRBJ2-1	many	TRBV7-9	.	TGTGCCAGCAGCTTCGTGGGGCCGGGTGAGCAGTTCTTC	CASSFVGPGEQFF
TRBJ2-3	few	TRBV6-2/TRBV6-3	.	TGTGCCAGCAGAGATAGGAGGGACACAGATACGCAGTATTTT	CASRDRRDTDTQYF
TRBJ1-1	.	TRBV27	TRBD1	TGTGCCAGCAGTCCTACGACAGGGTCAGCTTTCTTT	CASSPTTGSAFF
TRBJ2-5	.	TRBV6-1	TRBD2	TGTGCCAGCAGTGAACGGGGGGGCCGGACCCAGTACTTC	CASSERGGRTQYF
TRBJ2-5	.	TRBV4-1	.	TGTGCCAGCAGCCAAGGGGGAGCAGGGGAGACCCAGTACTTC	CASSQGGAGETQYF
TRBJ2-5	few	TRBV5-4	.	TGTGCCAGCAGCTTGGAGGGGCTAGCGGAGACCCAGTACTTC	CASSLEGLAETQYF
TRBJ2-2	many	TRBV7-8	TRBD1	TGTGCCAGCAGCTTCCCCGTGACAGGGGACACCGGGGAGCTGTTTTTT	CASSFPVTGDTGELFF
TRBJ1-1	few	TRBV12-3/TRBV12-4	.	TGTGCCAGCAGTTCGCGCAGGGCAAGAACTGAAGCTTTCTTT	CASSSRRARTEAFF
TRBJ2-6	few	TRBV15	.	TGTGCCACCAGCATGGAGGCTGGGGCCAACGTCCTGACTTTC	CATSMEAGANVLTF
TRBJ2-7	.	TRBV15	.	TGTGCCACCAGCCGGGCGACCTACGAGCAGTACTTC	CATSRATYEQYF
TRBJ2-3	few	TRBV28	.	TGTGCCAGCAGTTTACCTACAACCACAGATACGCAGTATTTT	CASSLPTTTDTQYF
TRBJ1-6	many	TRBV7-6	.	TGTGCCAGCAGCTCCGGACCCCCAGAATCACCCCTCCACTTT	CASSSGPPESPLHF
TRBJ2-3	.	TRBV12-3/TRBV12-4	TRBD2	TGTGCCAGCAGGGGCCGCGCGGGGGGGCCAACAGATACGCAGTATTTT	CASRGRAGGPTDTQYF
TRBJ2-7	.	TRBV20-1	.	TGCAGTGCCCTAGGGCACGTTAGGTTAGGCGAGCAGTACTTC	CSALGHVRLGEQYF
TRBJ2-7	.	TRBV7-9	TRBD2	TGTGCCAGCAGCTCGACTAGCTGGGGCGAGCAGTACTTC	CASSSTSWGEQYF
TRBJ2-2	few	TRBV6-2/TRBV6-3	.	TGTGCCAGCCTTAGCTTGAGTACCGGGGAGCTGTTTTTT	CASLSLSTGELFF
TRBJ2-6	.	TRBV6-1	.	TGTGCCAGCACCAAGCGTCAGCTCGACATCTACTCTGGGGCCAACGTCCTGACTTTC	CASTKRQLDIYSGANVLTF
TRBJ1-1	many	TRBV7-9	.	TGTGCCAGCAGCCCGCCGACCAGGGATTGGAACACTGAAGCTTTCTTT	CASSPPTRDWNTEAFF
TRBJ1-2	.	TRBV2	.	TGTGCCAGCAGTGTACTTACCGACGGTTCTTTACATGGCTACACCTTC	CASSVLTDGSLHGYTF
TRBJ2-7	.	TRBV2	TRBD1	TGTGCCAGCAGTGAGCCCGGTACAGGGGGGCTCGAGCAGTACTTC	CASSEPGTGGLEQYF
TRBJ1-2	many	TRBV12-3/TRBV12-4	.	TGTGCCAGCAGTCTATCTAACTATGGCTACACCTTC	CASSLSNYGYTF
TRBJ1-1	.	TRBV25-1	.	TGTGCCAGCAGTGAATTATTGGGCAGATACACTGAAGCTTTCTTT	CASSELLGRYTEAFF
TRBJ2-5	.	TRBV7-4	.	TGTGCCAGCAGCTTAGCTGGGGGGGGCCCGTCGGAGACCCAGTACTTC	CASSLAGGGPSETQYF